This T cell receptor beta chain was observed in a study of technical replicates of blood from a few donors. V lost 6 bases and J 0 bases, leaving 12 bases between the germline ends. This CDR3 comprises 14 residues. Germline V gene sequence: CDR1 SNHLY, CDR2 FYNNEI. Produced via immunoSEQ multiplex PCR; TCRdb's table is partial and in-frame only. The profile shows approximately 49,000 clones, more than 85% of them singletons. The chain couples TRBV2 to TRBJ2-7, with D possibly TRBD2 on 5 matching bases. The sequenced sample consisted of PBMCs. The origin of this receptor is a human donor in good health. Some clones in this sample may be carry-over from other donors' samples. In nucleotides, the CDR3 is TGTGCCAGCAGAGCCGGGATTACCTCCTACGAGCAGTACTTC. Protein product: CASRAGITSYEQYF.